This TCR beta chain appears in the sequencing data of a study of blood T cell repertoires in COVID-19. Per germline, CDR1 MNHEY and CDR2 SVGAGI. This CDR3 contains 15 residues. Trimming took 5 bases from V and 0 from J, leaving 11 bases between them. Methods used by the authors: Amplification from reference gene primers served as the basis for estimated nucleated cell counts. The method was immunoSEQ multiplex PCR; TCRdb's version includes in-frame clones alone and lacks a portion of them. V and J calls plus clone size are reproduced from that table; the DNA served to infer D and trimming. The table includes approximately 97,000 clones, approximately 84% detected once.

This sequence originates from a human donor in a cohort sampled during active COVID-19. This chain links TRBV6-5 with TRBJ2-4; D possibly corresponds to TRBD1 (5 bases). Sequenced: peripheral blood. In DNA form, the CDR3 reads TGTGCCAGCAGTCTTGTGGGGCGAGCCAAAAACATTCAGTACTTC. Its translation: CASSLVGRAKNIQYF.